Shown below are 10 T cell receptor beta chains from a single sample sequenced in a study of blood T cell repertoires in COVID-19. Measured with immunoSEQ multiplex PCR; TCRdb has only the in-frame clones, and not every one. The repertoire holds approximately 77,000 clones, with roughly 76% as singletons. The sequenced sample was peripheral blood. These receptors were obtained from a man between 65 and 85 years old with active or convalescent COVID-19.

This clone has a handful of counts. J is TRBJ1-1 and V is TRBV9; 7 bases are shared with TRBD1. Germline V lookup: CDR1 SGDLS, CDR2 YYNGEE. The CDR3 covers 15 residues. The trim removed 0 bases at V and 2 bases at J, leaving 4 bases unmatched. The CDR3 DNA reads TGTGCCAGCAGCGTAGGGACAGGAGCAAACACTGAAGCTTTCTTT. It codes for CASSVGTGANTEAFF.

The chain joins TRBV9 to TRBJ2-5; a weak D match, TRBD2 (7 bases). V dropped 0 bases and J dropped 10 bases, with 19 bases sitting between them. This CDR3 has 15 residues. From germline, CDR1 is SGDLS and CDR2 YYNGEE. The CDR3 nucleotides are TGTGCCAGCAGCGTAGGATTCGGGGGGCAGGAAGGCCAGTACTTC. Its protein product is CASSVGFGGQEGQYF.

On this clone: The same CDR3 arises from other DNA sequences in this sample as well. The rearrangement links TRBV4-1 to TRBJ1-1; D is undetermined. CDR1 is MGHRA, CDR2 YSYEKL, per germline. This CDR3 region has 13 residues. V shed 1 base and J shed 1 base, with 4 bases lying between them. CDR3 DNA: TGCGCCAGCAGCCAAGGTCAGAACACTGAAGCTTTCTTT. It codes for CASSQGQNTEAFF.

This clone was found a few times. This rearrangement joins TRBV14 to TRBJ1-1; D is unresolved. Trimming left V 0 bases short and J 11 bases short, with 10 bases between. CDR3 length: 12 amino acids. In germline, CDR1 is SGHDN, CDR2 FVKESK. CDR3 in amino acids: CASSQEGSGAFF. The CDR3 nucleotides read TGTGCCAGCAGCCAAGAGGGGTCGGGGGCTTTCTTT. The whole variable domain, remainder taken from reference TRBV14 and TRBJ1-1, is EAGVTQFPSHSVIEKGQTVTLRCDPISGHDNLYWYRRVMGKEIKFLLHFVKESKQDESGMPNNRFLAERTGGTYSTLKVQPAELEDSGVYFCASSQEGSGAFFGQGTRLTVV.

This clone was recorded a few times. The genes are TRBV5-1 and TRBJ1-1, with D uncertain. From germline, CDR1 is SGHRS and CDR2 YFSETQ. CDR3 size: 13 residues. V gave up 1 base and J gave up 2 bases, with 6 bases separating them. CDR3: CASSLYSNTEAFF. As DNA, the CDR3 is TGCGCCAGCAGCTTGTATAGCAACACTGAAGCTTTCTTT. Full variable domain (rest looked up from reference TRBV5-1 and TRBJ1-1): KAGVTQTPRYLIKTRGQQVTLSCSPISGHRSVSWYQQTPGQGLQFLFEYFSETQRNKGNFPGRFSGRQFSNSRSEMNVSTLELGDSALYLCASSLYSNTEAFFGQGTRLTVV.

This sequence joins TRBV19 and TRBJ1-5; 8 nucleotides agree with TRBD1. CDR3 length: 16 amino acids. Germline CDR1 and CDR2: LNHDA and SQIVND (reference sequence). Unmatched junction bases numbered 11, after V lost 9 bases and J lost 1 base. The CDR3 DNA sequence: TGTGCCAGCATTGACAGGGGCGTCCGGAGCAATCAGCCCCAGCATTTT. This encodes CASIDRGVRSNQPQHF.

This chain uses TRBV5-1 with TRBJ1-1, with TRBD1 as a possible D gene (6 bases). Germline CDR1 SGHRS, CDR2 YFSETQ. This CDR3 has 15 amino acids. V lost 1 base and J 2 bases, leaving 12 bases between the germline ends. The CDR3 is CASSLNRVGNTEAFF. As DNA, the CDR3 is TGCGCCAGCAGCTTGAACAGGGTCGGCAACACTGAAGCTTTCTTT.

This chain links TRBV2 with TRBJ2-3; no definite D call. Trimming took 3 bases from V and 4 from J, leaving 14 bases between them. Per germline, CDR1 SNHLY and CDR2 FYNNEI. The CDR3 is 15 amino acids. CDR3 nucleotide sequence: TGTGCCAGCAGTGATGTAGATCCCCCCCCAGATACGCAGTATTTT. It translates to CASSDVDPPPDTQYF.

The chain carries TRBV10-3 and TRBJ2-1, with 7 positions matching TRBD2. Looked up from germline, CDR1 is ENHRY and CDR2 is SYGVKD. V dropped 6 bases and J dropped 5; count of bases not matched to a gene: 13. This CDR3 is built from 16 residues. The CDR3 bases are TGTGCCATCAGCCACGAAGGTGGCGGGGGAAACAATGAGCAGTTCTTC. Translated: CAISHEGGGGNNEQFF.

The chain employs TRBV10-1 and TRBJ2-3; 8 bases fit TRBD1. V gave up 8 bases and J gave up 2 bases; unmatched junction bases: 6. From germline, CDR1 is WNHNN and CDR2 SYGVQD (reference sequence). There are 14 residues in the CDR3. CDR3 sequence reads: CASSGQGFTDTQYF. In DNA, the CDR3 is TGCGCCAGCTCTGGACAGGGTTTCACAGATACGCAGTATTTT.